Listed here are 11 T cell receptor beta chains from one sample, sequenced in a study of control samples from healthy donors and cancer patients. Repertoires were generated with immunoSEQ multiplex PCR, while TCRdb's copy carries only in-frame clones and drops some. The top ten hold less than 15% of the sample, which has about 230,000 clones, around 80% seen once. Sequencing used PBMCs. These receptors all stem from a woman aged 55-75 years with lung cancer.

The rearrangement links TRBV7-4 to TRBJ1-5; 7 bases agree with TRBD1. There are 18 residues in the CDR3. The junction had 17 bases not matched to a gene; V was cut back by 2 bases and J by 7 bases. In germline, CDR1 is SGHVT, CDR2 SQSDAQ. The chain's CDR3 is CASSLSPLLYRGGQPQHF. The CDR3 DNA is TGTGCCAGCAGCTTATCCCCCCTCCTATACAGGGGAGGGCAGCCCCAGCATTTT.

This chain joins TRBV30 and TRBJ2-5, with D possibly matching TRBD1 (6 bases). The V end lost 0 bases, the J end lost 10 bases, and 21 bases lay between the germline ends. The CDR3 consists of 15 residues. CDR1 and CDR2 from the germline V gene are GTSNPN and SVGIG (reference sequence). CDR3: CAWSVRAGASRGQYF. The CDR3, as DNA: TGTGCCTGGAGTGTAAGAGCTGGGGCTAGCAGGGGCCAGTACTTC.

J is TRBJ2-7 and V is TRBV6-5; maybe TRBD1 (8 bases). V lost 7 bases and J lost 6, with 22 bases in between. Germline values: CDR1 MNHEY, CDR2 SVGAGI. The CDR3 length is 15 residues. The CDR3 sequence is CASKNGGTGGLEQYF. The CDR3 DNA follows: TGTGCCAGCAAAAACGGGGGGACAGGCGGGCTCGAGCAGTACTTC.

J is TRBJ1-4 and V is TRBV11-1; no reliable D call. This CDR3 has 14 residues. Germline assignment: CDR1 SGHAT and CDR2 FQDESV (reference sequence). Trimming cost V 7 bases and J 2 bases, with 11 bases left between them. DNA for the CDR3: TGTGCCAGCATCGAGACGGATACTAATGAAAAACTGTTTTTT. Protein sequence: CASIETDTNEKLFF.

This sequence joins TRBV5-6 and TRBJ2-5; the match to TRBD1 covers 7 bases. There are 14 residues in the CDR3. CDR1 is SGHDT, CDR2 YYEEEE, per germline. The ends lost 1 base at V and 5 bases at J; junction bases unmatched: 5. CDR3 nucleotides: TGTGCCAGCAGCTTGAGACAGGGTGGTGAGACCCAGTACTTC. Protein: CASSLRQGGETQYF.

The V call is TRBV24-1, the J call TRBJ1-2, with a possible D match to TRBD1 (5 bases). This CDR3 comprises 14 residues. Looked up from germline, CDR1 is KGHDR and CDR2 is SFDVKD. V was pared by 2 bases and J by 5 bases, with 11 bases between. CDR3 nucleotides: TGTGCCACCAGTGATTCGGGGCGACAGTATGGCTACACCTTC. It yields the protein CATSDSGRQYGYTF.

CDR3 nucleotide sequence: TGTGCCAGCAGCCAAGAAACTACCGCCACTGAAGCTTTCTTT. This translates into CASSQETTATEAFF. The gene calls are TRBV14 and TRBJ1-1; D gene unclear. This CDR3 is built from 14 residues. Germline CDR1 SGHDN, CDR2 FVKESK. The V end lost 0 bases, the J end lost 4 bases, and 9 bases lay between the germline ends.

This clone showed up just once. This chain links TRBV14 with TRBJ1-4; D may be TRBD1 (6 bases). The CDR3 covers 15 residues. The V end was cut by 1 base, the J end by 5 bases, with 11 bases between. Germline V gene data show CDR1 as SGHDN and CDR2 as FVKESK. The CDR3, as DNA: TGTGCCAGCAGCCAAGCGGGGGGCCGGAATGAAAAACTGTTTTTT. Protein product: CASSQAGGRNEKLFF.

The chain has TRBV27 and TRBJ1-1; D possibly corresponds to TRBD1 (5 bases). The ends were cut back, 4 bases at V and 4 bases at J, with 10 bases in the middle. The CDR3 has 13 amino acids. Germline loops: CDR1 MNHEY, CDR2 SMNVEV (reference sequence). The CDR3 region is CASSSRETTEAFF. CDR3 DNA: TGTGCCAGCAGTTCCAGGGAAACCACTGAAGCTTTCTTT.

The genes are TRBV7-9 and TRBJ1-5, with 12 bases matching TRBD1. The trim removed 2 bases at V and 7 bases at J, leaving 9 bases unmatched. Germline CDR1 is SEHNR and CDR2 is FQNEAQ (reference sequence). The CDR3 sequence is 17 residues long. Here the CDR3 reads CASSLRGTGGADQPQHF. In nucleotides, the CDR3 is TGTGCCAGCAGCTTACGGGGGACAGGGGGCGCAGACCAGCCCCAGCATTTT.

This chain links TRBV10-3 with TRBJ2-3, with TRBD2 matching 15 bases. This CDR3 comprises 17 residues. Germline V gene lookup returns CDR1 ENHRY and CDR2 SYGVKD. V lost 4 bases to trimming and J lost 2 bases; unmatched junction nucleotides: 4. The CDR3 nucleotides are TGTGCCATCAGTGCCGGGACTAGCGGGGGGTTCACAGATACGCAGTATTTT. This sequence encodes CAISAGTSGGFTDTQYF.